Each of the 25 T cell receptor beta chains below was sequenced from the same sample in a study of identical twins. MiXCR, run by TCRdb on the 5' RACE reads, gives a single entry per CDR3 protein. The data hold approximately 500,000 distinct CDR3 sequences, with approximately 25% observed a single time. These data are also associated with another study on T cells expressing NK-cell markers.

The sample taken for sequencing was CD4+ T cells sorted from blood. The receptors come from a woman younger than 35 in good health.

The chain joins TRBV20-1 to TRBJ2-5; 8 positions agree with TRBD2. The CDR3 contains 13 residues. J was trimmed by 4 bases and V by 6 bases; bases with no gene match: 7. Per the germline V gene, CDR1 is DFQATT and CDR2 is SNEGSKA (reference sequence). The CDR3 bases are TGCAGTGCCCCCGGGAGGGGACGAGAGACCCAGTACTTC. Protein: CSAPGRGRETQYF.

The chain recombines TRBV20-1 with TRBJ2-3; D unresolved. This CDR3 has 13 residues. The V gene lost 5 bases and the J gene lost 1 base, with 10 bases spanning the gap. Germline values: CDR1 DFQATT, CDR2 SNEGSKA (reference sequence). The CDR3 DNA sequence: TGCAGTGCTGCCCCGCATGGCACAGATACGCAGTATTTT. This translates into CSAAPHGTDTQYF.

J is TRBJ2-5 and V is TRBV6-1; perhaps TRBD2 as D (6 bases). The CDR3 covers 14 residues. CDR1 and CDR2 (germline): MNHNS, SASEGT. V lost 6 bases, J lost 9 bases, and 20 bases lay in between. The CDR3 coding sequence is TGTGCCAGCAGACCCGAGGGACTCCCCCAGGCCCAGTACTTC. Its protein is CASRPEGLPQAQYF.

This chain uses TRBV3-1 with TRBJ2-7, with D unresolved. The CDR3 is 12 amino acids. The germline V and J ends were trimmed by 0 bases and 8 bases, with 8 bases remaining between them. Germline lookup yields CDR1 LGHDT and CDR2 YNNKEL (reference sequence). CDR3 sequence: CASSQEGLKQYF. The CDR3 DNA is TGTGCCAGCAGCCAAGAAGGGCTCAAGCAGTACTTC.

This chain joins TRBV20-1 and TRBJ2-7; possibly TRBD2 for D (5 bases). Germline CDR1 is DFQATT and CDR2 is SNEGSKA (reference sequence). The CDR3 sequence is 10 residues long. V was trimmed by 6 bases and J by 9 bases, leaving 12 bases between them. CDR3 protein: CSAFSGRQYF. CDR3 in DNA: TGCAGTGCCTTTTCGGGGAGGCAGTACTTC.

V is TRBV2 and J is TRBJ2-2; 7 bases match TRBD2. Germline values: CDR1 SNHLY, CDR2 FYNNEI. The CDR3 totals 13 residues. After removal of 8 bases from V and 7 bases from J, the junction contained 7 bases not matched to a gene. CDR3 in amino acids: CASSEGGFGELFF. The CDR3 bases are TGTGCCAGCTCCGAGGGAGGGTTCGGGGAGCTGTTTTTT.

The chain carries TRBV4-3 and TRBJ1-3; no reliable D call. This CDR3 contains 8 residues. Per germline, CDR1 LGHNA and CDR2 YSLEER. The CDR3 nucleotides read TGCGCACAGAACACCATATATTTT. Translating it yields CAQNTIYF.

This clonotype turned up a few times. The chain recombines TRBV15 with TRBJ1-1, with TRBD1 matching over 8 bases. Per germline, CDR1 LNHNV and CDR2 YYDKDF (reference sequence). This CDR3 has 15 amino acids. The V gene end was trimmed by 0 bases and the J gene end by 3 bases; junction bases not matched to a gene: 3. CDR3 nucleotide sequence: TGTGCCACCAGCAGAGAGGACAGGGTGGACACTGAAGCTTTCTTT. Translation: CATSREDRVDTEAFF.

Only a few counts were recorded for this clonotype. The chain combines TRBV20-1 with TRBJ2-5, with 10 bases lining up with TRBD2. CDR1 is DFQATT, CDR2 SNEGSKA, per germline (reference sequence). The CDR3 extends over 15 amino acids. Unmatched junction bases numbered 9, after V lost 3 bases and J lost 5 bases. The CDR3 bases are TGCAGTGCTAGGGGGCCGCTAGCGGGAGTTGAGACCCAGTACTTC. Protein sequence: CSARGPLAGVETQYF.

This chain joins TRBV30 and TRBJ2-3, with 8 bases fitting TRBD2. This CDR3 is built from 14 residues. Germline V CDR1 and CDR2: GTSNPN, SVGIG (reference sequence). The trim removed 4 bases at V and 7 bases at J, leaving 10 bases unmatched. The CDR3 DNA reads TGTGCCTGGACGGGGACGGGAGGGCCGAATACGCAGTATTTT. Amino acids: CAWTGTGGPNTQYF.

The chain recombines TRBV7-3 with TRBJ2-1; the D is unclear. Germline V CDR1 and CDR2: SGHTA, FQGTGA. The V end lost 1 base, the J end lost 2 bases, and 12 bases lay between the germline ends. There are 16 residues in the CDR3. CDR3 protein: CASSLNPVNAYNEQFF. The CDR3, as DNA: TGTGCCAGCAGCTTAAATCCCGTAAACGCCTACAATGAGCAGTTCTTC.

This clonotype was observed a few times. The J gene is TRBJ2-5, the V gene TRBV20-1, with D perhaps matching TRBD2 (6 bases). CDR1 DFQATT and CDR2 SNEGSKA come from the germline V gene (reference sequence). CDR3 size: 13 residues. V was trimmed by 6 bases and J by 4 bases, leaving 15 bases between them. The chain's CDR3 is CSANVGGIETQYF. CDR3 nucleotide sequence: TGCAGTGCCAACGTGGGGGGAATAGAGACCCAGTACTTC.

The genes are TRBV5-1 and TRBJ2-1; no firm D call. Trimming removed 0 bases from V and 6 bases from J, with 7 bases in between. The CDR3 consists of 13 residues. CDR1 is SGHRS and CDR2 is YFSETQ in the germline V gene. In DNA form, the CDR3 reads TGCGCCAGCAGCTTGGGCTGGCCCAATGAGCAGTTCTTC. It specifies CASSLGWPNEQFF. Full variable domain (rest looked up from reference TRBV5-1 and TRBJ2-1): KAGVTQTPRYLIKTRGQQVTLSCSPISGHRSVSWYQQTPGQGLQFLFEYFSETQRNKGNFPGRFSGRQFSNSRSEMNVSTLELGDSALYLCASSLGWPNEQFFGPGTRLTVL.

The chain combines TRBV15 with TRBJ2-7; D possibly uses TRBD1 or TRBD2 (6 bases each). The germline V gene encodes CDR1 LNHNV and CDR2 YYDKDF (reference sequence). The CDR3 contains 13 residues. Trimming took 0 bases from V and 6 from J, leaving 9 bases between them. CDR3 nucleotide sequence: TGTGCCACCAGCAGAGAAGGGGGGTTCGAGCAGTACTTC. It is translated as CATSREGGFEQYF.

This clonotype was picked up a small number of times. CDR3 DNA sequence: TGCAGCGCCCTTCGGGGCGGCTCCTACAATGAGCAGTTCTTC. Protein sequence: CSALRGGSYNEQFF. This chain uses TRBV29-1 with TRBJ2-1; D may match TRBD1 or TRBD2 (5 bases each). Germline CDR1 and CDR2: SQVTM and ANQGSEA. Deletions cut 7 bases from V and 0 bases from J, with 13 bases between. CDR3 size: 14 residues.

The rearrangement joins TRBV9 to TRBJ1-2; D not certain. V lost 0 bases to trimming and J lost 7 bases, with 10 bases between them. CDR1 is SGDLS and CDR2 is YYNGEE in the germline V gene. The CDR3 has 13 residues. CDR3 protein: CASSVGSRSGYTF. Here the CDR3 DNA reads TGTGCCAGCAGCGTAGGCTCCCGTTCTGGCTACACCTTC.

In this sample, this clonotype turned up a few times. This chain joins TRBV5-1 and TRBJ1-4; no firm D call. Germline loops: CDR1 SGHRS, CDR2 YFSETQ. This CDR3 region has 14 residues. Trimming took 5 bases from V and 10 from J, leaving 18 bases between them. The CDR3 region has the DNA TGCGCCAGCAGTTCCACATCCGCCGACGGAAAACTGTTTTTT. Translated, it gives CASSSTSADGKLFF.

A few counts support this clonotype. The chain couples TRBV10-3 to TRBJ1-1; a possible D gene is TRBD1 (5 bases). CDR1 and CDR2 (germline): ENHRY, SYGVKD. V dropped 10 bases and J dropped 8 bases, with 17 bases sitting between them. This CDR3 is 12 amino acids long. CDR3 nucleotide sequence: TGTGCCACCTCGGTGGGGGGTGTCGAAGCTTTCTTT. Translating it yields CATSVGGVEAFF.

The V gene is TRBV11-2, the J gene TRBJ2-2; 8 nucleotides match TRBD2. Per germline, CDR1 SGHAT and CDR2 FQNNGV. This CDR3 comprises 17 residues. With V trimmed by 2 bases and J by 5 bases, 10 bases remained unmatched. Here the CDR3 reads CASSLRIAGTVTGELFF. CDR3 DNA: TGTGCCAGCAGCTTACGAATAGCGGGAACAGTTACCGGGGAGCTGTTTTTT.

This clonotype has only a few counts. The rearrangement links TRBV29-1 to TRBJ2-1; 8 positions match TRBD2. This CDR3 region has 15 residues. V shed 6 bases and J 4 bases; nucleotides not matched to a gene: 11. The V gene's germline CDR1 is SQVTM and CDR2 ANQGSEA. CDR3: CSVIRYGGGYNEQFF. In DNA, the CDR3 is TGCAGCGTGATACGCTACGGCGGGGGGTACAATGAGCAGTTCTTC.

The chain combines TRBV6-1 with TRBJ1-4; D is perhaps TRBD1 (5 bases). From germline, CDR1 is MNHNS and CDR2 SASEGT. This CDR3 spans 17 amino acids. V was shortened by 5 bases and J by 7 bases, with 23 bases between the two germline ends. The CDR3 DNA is TGTGCCAGCAGTCAGATCTCTCTGGGGGGAACGGGTGAAAAACTGTTTTTT. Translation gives CASSQISLGGTGEKLFF.

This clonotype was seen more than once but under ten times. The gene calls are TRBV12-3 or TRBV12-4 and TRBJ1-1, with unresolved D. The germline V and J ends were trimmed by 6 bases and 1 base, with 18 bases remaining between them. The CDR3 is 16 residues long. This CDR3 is CASRPRAQNSNTEAFF. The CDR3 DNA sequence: TGTGCCAGCAGACCCCGGGCCCAAAACTCGAACACTGAAGCTTTCTTT.

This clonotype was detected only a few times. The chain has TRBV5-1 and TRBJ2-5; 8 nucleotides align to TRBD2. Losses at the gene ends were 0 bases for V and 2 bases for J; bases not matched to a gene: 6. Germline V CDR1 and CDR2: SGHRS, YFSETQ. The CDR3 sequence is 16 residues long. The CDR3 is CASSLAAASGQETQYF. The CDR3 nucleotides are TGCGCCAGCAGCTTGGCCGCGGCTAGCGGGCAAGAGACCCAGTACTTC.

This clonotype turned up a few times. CDR3 DNA sequence: TGTGCCAGCAGCCCCCAGACAGACTATGGCTACACCTTC. This translates into CASSPQTDYGYTF. V and J are TRBV7-3 and TRBJ1-2; perhaps TRBD1 as D (5 bases). The V gene lost 5 bases and the J gene lost 3 bases, with 10 bases spanning the gap. This CDR3 region has 13 residues. The germline CDR1 and CDR2 sequences are SGHTA and FQGTGA.

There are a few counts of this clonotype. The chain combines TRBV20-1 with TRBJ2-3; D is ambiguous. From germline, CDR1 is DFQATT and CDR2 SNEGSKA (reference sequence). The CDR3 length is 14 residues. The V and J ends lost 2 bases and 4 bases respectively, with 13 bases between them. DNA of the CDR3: TGCAGTGCTAGACTAGTCTATAACGCAGATACGCAGTATTTT. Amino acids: CSARLVYNADTQYF.